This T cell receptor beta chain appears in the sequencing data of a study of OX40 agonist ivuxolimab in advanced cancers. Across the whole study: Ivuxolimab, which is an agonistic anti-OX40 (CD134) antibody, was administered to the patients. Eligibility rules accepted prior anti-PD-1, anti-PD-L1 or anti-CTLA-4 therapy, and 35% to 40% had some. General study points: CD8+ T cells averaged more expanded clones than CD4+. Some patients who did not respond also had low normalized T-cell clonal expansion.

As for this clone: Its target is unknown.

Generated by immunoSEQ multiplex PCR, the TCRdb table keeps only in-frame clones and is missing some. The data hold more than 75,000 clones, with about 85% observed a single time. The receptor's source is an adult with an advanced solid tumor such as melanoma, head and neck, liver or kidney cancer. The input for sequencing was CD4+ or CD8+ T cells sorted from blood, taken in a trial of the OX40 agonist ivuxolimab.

CDR3 protein: CASSLTVSSYEQYF. Here the CDR3 DNA reads TGTGCCAGCAGCCTGACGGTGAGCTCCTACGAGCAGTACTTC. V usage is TRBV5-6 and J usage is TRBJ2-7; no firm D call. The CDR3 is made up of 14 amino acids. V dropped 4 bases and J dropped 0 bases, with 11 bases sitting between them. From germline, CDR1 is SGHDT and CDR2 YYEEEE.